The 29 T cell receptor beta chains in this list originate from one sample, sequenced in a study of monozygotic twins with inflammatory bowel disease. Reanalyzing the 5' RACE reads, TCRdb keeps one entry per CDR3 protein, without DNA. The sample features some 210,000 distinct CDR3 sequences, with approximately 1.6% in its top ten. The sequenced sample was blood. The receptor set was obtained from a human donor with ulcerative colitis or Crohn's disease, or a healthy co-twin of an affected twin (not recorded which).

The rearrangement uses TRBV7-2 and TRBJ1-2; without DNA, the TCRdb call of TRBD1 cannot be checked. Per germline, CDR1 SGHTA and CDR2 FQGNSA. This CDR3 has 15 residues. The CDR3 spells CASSLDWTGLRGYTF.

The CDR3 sequence is CASNPNQGIRAEAFF. V and J are TRBV6-1 and TRBJ1-1; no DNA is available, so the TRBD1 call from TCRdb remains unchecked. CDR1 and CDR2 from the germline V gene are MNHNS and SASEGT. CDR3 size: 15 residues.

V usage is TRBV4-1 and J usage is TRBJ2-3; with no DNA, the TCRdb D assignment of TRBD2 cannot be verified. The CDR3 contains 15 residues. Germline CDR1 reads MGHRA; CDR2 reads YSYEKL. The chain's CDR3 is CASSRTSGDTDTQYF.

This chain joins TRBV5-1 and TRBJ2-1; the D call from TCRdb, TRBD1, cannot be confirmed without DNA. The CDR3 extends over 13 amino acids. Per the germline V gene, CDR1 is SGHRS and CDR2 is YFSETQ. CDR3 amino acids: CASTGSNTNEQFF.

The CDR3 region is CASSQDKVSGELFF. The chain links TRBV3-1 to TRBJ2-2. Germline loops: CDR1 LGHDT, CDR2 YNNKEL (reference sequence). The CDR3 has 14 amino acids.

This chain connects TRBV15 to TRBJ2-7. CDR1 LNHNV and CDR2 YYDKDF come from the germline V gene (reference sequence). This CDR3 is 13 amino acids long. The CDR3 spells CATSTQTDYEQYF.

J is TRBJ1-1 and V is TRBV5-1; TCRdb's D call, TRBD1, is unchecked because there is no DNA. The germline V gene encodes CDR1 SGHRS and CDR2 YFSETQ. The CDR3 has 14 residues. This CDR3 reads CASSSAGGFTEAFF. The variable domain in full, with the rest retrieved from reference TRBV5-1 and TRBJ1-1, is KAGVTQTPRYLIKTRGQQVTLSCSPISGHRSVSWYQQTPGQGLQFLFEYFSETQRNKGNFPGRFSGRQFSNSRSEMNVSTLELGDSALYLCASSSAGGFTEAFFGQGTRLTVV.

V gene TRBV3-1 combines with J gene TRBJ2-2. Germline-derived CDR1 and CDR2 are LGHDT and YNNKEL (reference sequence). The CDR3 length is 12 residues. CDR3: CASSPYTGELFF.

The V call is TRBV12-3 or TRBV12-4, the J call TRBJ1-1. This CDR3 is built from 14 residues. CDR3: CASSSIPLDTEAFF.

The chain carries TRBV11-2 and TRBJ2-1; TCRdb selects TRBD1, and the lack of DNA leaves this call unchecked. Germline CDR1 and CDR2: SGHAT and FQNNGV. The CDR3 spans 13 residues. CDR3: CASSLGGPRQQFF.

V usage is TRBV4-2 and J usage is TRBJ1-4. The CDR3 totals 17 residues. In germline, CDR1 is LGHNA, CDR2 YNFKEQ. The CDR3 protein is CASSQLGRGAANKKLFF.

The rearrangement links TRBV27 to TRBJ1-5; TCRdb's assignment of TRBD1 cannot be checked, as there is no DNA. The CDR3 is 17 amino acids. Germline-derived CDR1 and CDR2 are MNHEY and SMNVEV (reference sequence). The CDR3 protein is CASSLLGDQRYNQPQHF.

The chain couples TRBV5-1 to TRBJ1-2; there is no DNA to check the TCRdb D call of TRBD1. This CDR3 has 14 residues. In germline, CDR1 is SGHRS, CDR2 YFSETQ. This chain's CDR3 is CASSSSGGSYGYTF.

The CDR3 sequence is CASSYSLDSATEAFF. V usage is TRBV6-2 or TRBV6-3 and J usage is TRBJ1-1; the TRBD1 assignment by TCRdb is unverifiable without DNA. CDR3 length: 15 amino acids. Looked up from germline, CDR1 is MNHEY and CDR2 is SVGEGT.

V usage is TRBV20-1 and J usage is TRBJ1-1; TCRdb proposes TRBD1, but this gene call is untestable without DNA. This CDR3 region has 14 residues. Germline V gene sequence: CDR1 DFQATT, CDR2 SNEGSKA (reference sequence). CDR3: CSAPKGAGGTEAFF.

This chain uses TRBV5-1 with TRBJ2-1; TCRdb outputs TRBD2, but without DNA this stays unchecked. CDR1 SGHRS and CDR2 YFSETQ come from the germline V gene. The CDR3 covers 15 residues. The CDR3 reads CASSYSGGAVNEQFF.

The chain couples TRBV12-3 or TRBV12-4 to TRBJ2-7. This CDR3 has 13 residues. CDR3: CASSYRGSHEQYF.

The chain carries TRBV5-1 and TRBJ1-4; TCRdb reports TRBD1, a call that lacks DNA to check it against. This CDR3 spans 17 amino acids. Germline V CDR1 and CDR2: SGHRS, YFSETQ. The CDR3 reads CASSRTAVGTDNEKLFF.

The V and J genes are TRBV7-2 and TRBJ2-3. This CDR3 spans 13 amino acids. Germline V gene data show CDR1 as SGHTA and CDR2 as FQGNSA. Here the CDR3 reads CASSATYTDTQYF.

This sequence joins TRBV20-1 and TRBJ2-2; the TCRdb call, TRBD1, lacks DNA for checking. Germline V gives CDR1 DFQATT, CDR2 SNEGSKA (reference sequence). The CDR3 is 14 residues long. CDR3 sequence reads: CSVATEPNTGELFF.

The rearrangement uses TRBV7-9 and TRBJ2-1; no DNA is available, so the TRBD1 call from TCRdb remains unchecked. The germline CDR1 and CDR2 sequences are SEHNR and FQNEAQ (reference sequence). This CDR3 has 13 amino acids. CDR3: CASRSGFYNEQFF. The full variable domain, with the rest looked up from reference TRBV7-9 and TRBJ2-1, is DTGVSQNPRHKITKRGQNVTFRCDPISEHNRLYWYRQTLGQGPEFLTYFQNEAQLEKSRLLSDRFSAERPKGSFSTLEIQRTEQGDSAMYLCASRSGFYNEQFFGPGTRLTVL.

The chain links TRBV7-2 to TRBJ2-4; checking the TCRdb D call of TRBD1 is not possible without DNA. The CDR3 spans 16 residues. The germline V gene has CDR1 SGHTA and CDR2 FQGNSA. The CDR3 protein is CASSPYPGQGRDIQYF.

V usage is TRBV5-1 and J usage is TRBJ1-2; the TCRdb call, TRBD1, lacks DNA for checking. This CDR3 contains 15 residues. Germline assignment: CDR1 SGHRS and CDR2 YFSETQ. The CDR3 sequence: CASSPFGTVDYGYTF.

V and J are TRBV5-1 and TRBJ1-2. Germline CDR1 reads SGHRS; CDR2 reads YFSETQ. The CDR3 consists of 14 residues. The CDR3: CASSYERVGYGYTF.

The rearrangement joins TRBV29-1 to TRBJ2-7; TCRdb's D call of TRBD2 is untestable without DNA. This CDR3 contains 17 residues. Germline CDR1 and CDR2: SQVTM and ANQGSEA. The CDR3 sequence is CSVAGGMSLAGGYEQYF.

V and J are TRBV20-1 and TRBJ2-7. The CDR3 has 14 residues. From germline, CDR1 is DFQATT and CDR2 SNEGSKA (reference sequence). CDR3 region: CSARAWEGSYEQYF.

The rearrangement uses TRBV20-1 and TRBJ1-5; TCRdb proposes TRBD1, but this gene call is untestable without DNA. The germline CDR1 and CDR2 sequences are DFQATT and SNEGSKA (reference sequence). The CDR3 consists of 14 residues. Here the CDR3 reads CSASTGRSNQPQHF.

This sequence joins TRBV5-6 and TRBJ1-2; TCRdb picks TRBD1, but there is no DNA to check that call. The CDR3 runs 16 residues. CDR1 and CDR2 (germline): SGHDT, YYEEEE. CDR3: CASSLALGAFNYGYTF.

J is TRBJ1-2 and V is TRBV7-2; absent DNA, TCRdb's TRBD1 call cannot be checked. The CDR3 runs 13 residues. The germline gives CDR1 SGHTA, CDR2 FQGNSA. CDR3 amino acids: CASSRDGQPGYTF.